Presented here are 6 T cell receptor beta chains from one specimen sequenced in a study of T cell responses to AZD1222 COVID-19 vaccine. Some clones are missing from TCRdb's copy, which holds only in-frame ones; the method was immunoSEQ multiplex PCR. The sample lists over 100,000 clones, 65% to 90% seen once, with about 20% in the top ten. Sequenced material: peripheral blood, taken on day 0 of AZD1222 vaccination. These receptors were collected from an adult in good health.

The J gene is TRBJ1-4, the V gene TRBV28; 11 nucleotides align to TRBD1. Germline loops: CDR1 MDHEN, CDR2 SYDVKM. After removal of 6 bases from V and 10 bases from J, the junction contained 16 bases not matched to a gene. The CDR3 totals 17 residues. CDR3 sequence reads: CASRGDRGTHYLGKLFF. CDR3 bases: TGTGCCAGCAGAGGGGACAGGGGGACGCATTACCTGGGAAAACTGTTTTTT. The full variable domain, with the rest looked up from reference TRBV28 and TRBJ1-4, is DVKVTQSSRYLVKRTGEKVFLECVQDMDHENMFWYRQDPGLGLRLIYFSYDVKMKEKGDIPEGYSVSREKKERFSLILESASTNQTSMYLCASRGDRGTHYLGKLFFGSGTQLSVL.

The chain uses TRBV20-1 and TRBJ2-3, with no clear D. There are 10 residues in the CDR3. CDR1 is DFQATT and CDR2 is SNEGSKA in the germline V gene (reference sequence). The V and J ends lost 4 bases and 7 bases respectively, with 6 bases between them. The CDR3 reads CSAKANTQYF. CDR3 sequence (DNA): TGCAGTGCTAAAGCGAATACGCAGTATTTT.

The chain carries TRBV28 and TRBJ1-2, with 7 positions matching TRBD1. Germline lookup yields CDR1 MDHEN and CDR2 SYDVKM. The ends lost 7 bases at V and 0 bases at J; junction bases unmatched: 8. The CDR3 spans 15 residues. The CDR3 region has the DNA TGTGCCAGCACCCCACAGGGGCTTTCTAACTATGGCTACACCTTC. Residues: CASTPQGLSNYGYTF.

J is TRBJ1-2 and V is TRBV5-6; D gene ambiguous. The germline V gene encodes CDR1 SGHDT and CDR2 YYEEEE. CDR3 length: 14 residues. With 2 bases removed from V and 4 bases from J, the gap between germline ends came to 12 bases. Here the CDR3 reads CASSFRADFYGYTF. Written as DNA, the CDR3 is TGTGCCAGCAGCTTCCGGGCGGACTTCTATGGCTACACCTTC.

The chain carries TRBV27 and TRBJ2-7, with D possibly being TRBD1 or TRBD2 (5 bases each). The CDR3 is 13 residues long. The germline CDR1 and CDR2 sequences are MNHEY and SMNVEV (reference sequence). With 3 bases removed from V and 6 bases from J, the gap between germline ends came to 12 bases. This chain's CDR3 is CASSFRDAGEQYF. In DNA form, the CDR3 reads TGTGCCAGCAGTTTTCGGGACGCAGGCGAGCAGTACTTC.

This rearrangement joins TRBV7-2 to TRBJ1-6; D might be TRBD1 (5 bases). Germline V gene data show CDR1 as SGHTA and CDR2 as FQGNSA. CDR3 size: 15 residues. V lost 3 bases to trimming and J lost 5 bases, with 11 bases between them. CDR3 in DNA: TGTGCCAGCAGCTTTTACGGGGGAGATAATTCACCCCTCCACTTT. Its translation: CASSFYGGDNSPLHF.